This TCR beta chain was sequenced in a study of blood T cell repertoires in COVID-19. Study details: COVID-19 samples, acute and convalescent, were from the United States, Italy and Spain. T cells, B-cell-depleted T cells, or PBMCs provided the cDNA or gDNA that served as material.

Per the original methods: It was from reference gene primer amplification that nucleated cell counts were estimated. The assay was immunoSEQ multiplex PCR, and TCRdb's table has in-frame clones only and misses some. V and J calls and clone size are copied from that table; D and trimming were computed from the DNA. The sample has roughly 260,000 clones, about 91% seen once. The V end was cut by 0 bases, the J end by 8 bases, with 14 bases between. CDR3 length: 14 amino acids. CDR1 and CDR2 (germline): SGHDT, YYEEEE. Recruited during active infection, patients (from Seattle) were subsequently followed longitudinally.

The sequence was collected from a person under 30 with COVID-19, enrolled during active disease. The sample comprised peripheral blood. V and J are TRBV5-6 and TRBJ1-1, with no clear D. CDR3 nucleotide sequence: TGTGCCAGCAGCTTGGGTCGTTCGGGAGTCGAAGCTTTCTTT. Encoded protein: CASSLGRSGVEAFF. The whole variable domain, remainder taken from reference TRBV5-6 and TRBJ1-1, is DAGVTQSPTHLIKTRGQQVTLRCSPKSGHDTVSWYQQALGQGPQFIFQYYEEEERQRGNFPDRFSGHQFPNYSSELNVNALLLGDSALYLCASSLGRSGVEAFFGQGTRLTVV.